One sample yielded the 27 T cell receptor beta chains listed below, sequenced in a study of blood T cell repertoires in COVID-19 (dated by TCRdb to 2020 to 2022). Library preparation employed the immunoSEQ multiplex PCR assay. Entries here come from immuneACCESS through TCRdb and include only in-frame sequences with V and J called. Some clones fail to appear in such tables; in the studies checked, an unresolved V gene covers under half of the shortfall, and the cause of the remainder is unknown. This sample is represented by fewer than 150,000 clones; 65% to 85% of them were singletons. Around 8.6% of the sample belongs to the ten largest clones. What was sequenced was peripheral blood. Receptors originate from a human donor in a cohort sampled during active COVID-19.

This clone has at least ten counts. This sequence joins TRBV5-6 and TRBJ2-2, with TRBD2 identical over 9 bases. The CDR3 runs to 18 residues. Germline trimming cut 4 bases from V and 2 bases from J; bases unmatched to any gene: 12. CDR1 and CDR2 (germline): SGHDT, YYEEEE. The CDR3: CASSQRATGLANTGELFF. DNA of the CDR3: TGTGCCAGCAGCCAGCGCGCTACGGGACTAGCTAACACCGGGGAGCTGTTTTTT.

The genes are TRBV6-5 and TRBJ2-7; 10 bases fit TRBD1. CDR3 length: 15 residues. The V gene end was trimmed by 10 bases and the J gene end by 1 base; junction bases not matched to a gene: 10. Germline V gene sequence: CDR1 MNHEY, CDR2 SVGAGI. CDR3 in DNA: TGTGCCACCCAGAAACCGGGACAGGGGTCCTACGAGCAGTACTTC. Encoded protein: CATQKPGQGSYEQYF.

The chain employs TRBV6-5 and TRBJ2-3, with TRBD1 matching over 7 bases. The germline V gene encodes CDR1 MNHEY and CDR2 SVGAGI. Trimming cost V 5 bases and J 4 bases; bases outside gene matches: 6. The CDR3 extends over 14 amino acids. CDR3 DNA: TGTGCCAGCAGTAGAGGGACAGCCCCAGATACGCAGTATTTT. This translates into CASSRGTAPDTQYF.

The rearrangement links TRBV2 to TRBJ2-3; D perhaps matches TRBD2 (6 bases). Germline V lookup: CDR1 SNHLY, CDR2 FYNNEI. The CDR3 is made up of 13 amino acids. V lost 7 bases and J lost 6, with 14 bases in between. The CDR3: CASKNGAGDTQYF. Here the CDR3 DNA reads TGTGCCAGCAAAAACGGGGCGGGGGATACGCAGTATTTT.

V is TRBV21-1 and J is TRBJ1-2. TRBV21-1 is a listed pseudogene. This CDR3 has 17 residues. In nucleotides, the CDR3 is TGTGCCAGCAGCAAACCGGAGGGGCGCGTTCTTCACTATGGCTACACCTTC. Its protein is CASSKPEGRVLHYGYTF.

The V and J genes are TRBV15 and TRBJ2-1; tentative D call: TRBD1 (5 bases). CDR1 LNHNV and CDR2 YYDKDF come from the germline V gene (reference sequence). V was pared by 0 bases and J by 6 bases, with 9 bases between. This CDR3 region has 14 residues. The CDR3 reads CATSRDPDSNEQFF. The CDR3 nucleotides read TGTGCCACCAGCAGAGATCCAGACAGCAATGAGCAGTTCTTC.

As for this clone: The limits of the CDR3 on the DNA are not certain, so only TCRdb's listed CDR3 is given. The chain recombines TRBV6-5 with TRBJ2-7; whether TRBD1, the table's D call, matches the DNA was not checked. CDR1 is MNHEY and CDR2 is SVGAGI in the germline V gene. The CDR3 has 15 amino acids, counting both end residues. The CDR3 spells CASSPLWQGVYEQYF.

This CDR3 is CASSPLNAGVGELFF. Written as DNA, the CDR3 is TGTGCCAGCTCACCACTCAACGCCGGAGTCGGGGAGCTGTTTTTT. The V and J genes are TRBV18 and TRBJ2-2; D gene uncertain. Germline CDR1 KGHSH, CDR2 LQKENI. The CDR3 sequence is 15 residues long. V shed 1 base and J shed 7 bases, with 13 bases lying between them.

The rearrangement links TRBV10-3 to TRBJ2-6; TRBD2 agrees at 7 bases. This CDR3 comprises 19 residues. The ends lost 4 bases at V and 1 base at J; junction bases unmatched: 13. The germline V gene has CDR1 ENHRY and CDR2 SYGVKD. CDR3 in DNA: TGTGCCATCAGTGGTCCGGGAGGACTCCCGGATTCTGGGGCCAACGTCCTGACTTTC. It codes for CAISGPGGLPDSGANVLTF.

V is TRBV19 and J is TRBJ2-7; a possible D gene is TRBD1 (6 bases). The CDR3 loop spans 13 amino acids. CDR1 and CDR2 (germline): LNHDA, SQIVND (reference sequence). Trimming stripped 6 bases from V and 6 bases from J, with 15 bases between. DNA for the CDR3: TGTGCCAGTAGCCCCCCGACAGGTCGCGAGCAGTACTTC. Its translation: CASSPPTGREQYF.

The genes are TRBV7-9 and TRBJ1-1; D gene uncertain. Trimming pared 6 bases from V and 5 bases from J, leaving 19 bases between. Germline CDR1 and CDR2: SEHNR and FQNEAQ (reference sequence). This CDR3 has 15 residues. This CDR3 reads CASSSKDGRGTEAFF. CDR3 coding DNA: TGTGCCAGCAGTTCGAAGGACGGACGGGGTACTGAAGCTTTCTTT.

The V call is TRBV28, the J call TRBJ1-5; TRBD1 agrees at 9 bases. Germline CDR1 and CDR2: MDHEN and SYDVKM. This CDR3 spans 18 amino acids. V was clipped by 5 bases and J by 2 bases; unmatched bases: 13. For the CDR3, the DNA is TGTGCCAGCAGTACTGGGACAGGGTCTCCGGTGGGCAATCAGCCCCAGCATTTT. Translation gives CASSTGTGSPVGNQPQHF.

The rearrangement joins TRBV7-9 to TRBJ1-5, with 7 bases fitting TRBD1. Germline assignment: CDR1 SEHNR and CDR2 FQNEAQ (reference sequence). V was clipped by 1 base and J by 4 bases; unmatched bases: 4. This CDR3 comprises 15 residues. CDR3 DNA: TGTGCCAGCAGCTTAGGACAGGGAAGGAATCAGCCCCAGCATTTT. The encoded protein is CASSLGQGRNQPQHF.

CDR3 protein: CASSQAQGKNIQYF. CDR3 coding DNA: TGTGCCAGCAGCCAAGCCCAGGGGAAAAACATTCAGTACTTC. The rearrangement uses TRBV14 and TRBJ2-4, with D tentatively TRBD1 (6 bases). V gave up 1 base and J gave up 4 bases, with 8 bases separating them. The CDR3 is 14 residues long. Germline CDR1 is SGHDN and CDR2 is FVKESK.

This clone was seen a single time. This chain uses TRBV11-2 with TRBJ2-5, with TRBD2 matching 10 bases. The CDR3 loop spans 16 amino acids. V lost 0 bases, J lost 7 bases, and 8 bases stayed unmatched. Germline lookup yields CDR1 SGHAT and CDR2 FQNNGV. The CDR3 DNA reads TGTGCCAGCAGCTTAGACGATAGCGGGGGGCCGGGGACCCAGTACTTC. Encoded protein: CASSLDDSGGPGTQYF.

The chain combines TRBV6-5 with TRBJ1-2; D possibly corresponds to TRBD1 (6 bases). V was shortened by 0 bases and J by 2 bases, with 7 bases between the two germline ends. The CDR3 is 14 amino acids. Germline V gives CDR1 MNHEY, CDR2 SVGAGI. The CDR3 loop is CASSYSDRNYGYTF. The CDR3 DNA reads TGTGCCAGCAGTTACTCGGACAGAAACTATGGCTACACCTTC.

The chain joins TRBV7-3 to TRBJ2-3; TRBD1 aligns across 9 bases. Germline V gives CDR1 SGHTA, CDR2 FQGTGA. J gave up 3 bases and V 5 bases, and 6 bases lay outside the gene matches. The CDR3 spans 15 residues. The CDR3 bases are TGTGCCAGCAGCCCGGACAGGGGCAAGACAGATACGCAGTATTTT. Amino acid sequence: CASSPDRGKTDTQYF.

The chain couples TRBV5-1 to TRBJ1-5; D may be TRBD1 (6 bases). This CDR3 region has 18 residues. CDR1 SGHRS and CDR2 YFSETQ come from the germline V gene. Trimming took 6 bases from V and 10 from J, leaving 32 bases between them. CDR3 in amino acids: CASNISSPATGQSSPQHF. The CDR3 nucleotides are TGCGCCAGCAACATATCGAGTCCTGCGACAGGACAATCAAGCCCCCAGCATTTT.

This chain connects TRBV7-8 to TRBJ1-3; 7 bases line up with TRBD1. This CDR3 has 15 amino acids. Germline loops: CDR1 SGHVS, CDR2 FQNEAQ. V shed 5 bases, J shed 4 bases, and the junction held 8 bases outside the gene matches. CDR3 in amino acids: CASSNPTGLGNTIYF. CDR3 nucleotide sequence: TGTGCCAGCAGCAACCCGACAGGGCTGGGAAACACCATATATTTT.

The CDR3 loop is CASNSGTASGNTIYF. For the CDR3, the DNA is TGTGCCAGTAACTCTGGGACAGCATCTGGAAACACCATATATTTT. V and J are TRBV5-8 and TRBJ1-3; 7 bases map to TRBD1. The CDR3 has 15 residues. Germline-derived CDR1 and CDR2 are SGHTS and YDEGEE. V was clipped by 8 bases and J by 1 base; unmatched bases: 9.

This clone appeared a single time. The J gene is TRBJ1-4, the V gene TRBV6-1; the D gene is possibly TRBD1 (5 bases). Germline V CDR1 and CDR2: MNHNS, SASEGT. The CDR3 spans 16 residues. The ends were cut back, 0 bases at V and 7 bases at J, with 15 bases in the middle. The CDR3 spells CASSEAGQPSVEKLFF. In DNA, the CDR3 is TGTGCCAGCAGTGAAGCGGGGCAGCCCAGTGTTGAAAAACTGTTTTTT.

The rearrangement joins TRBV7-2 to TRBJ2-7; 13 bases match TRBD2. CDR1 is SGHTA, CDR2 FQGNSA, per germline. Trimming took 5 bases from V and 0 from J; bases not matched to a gene: 10. The CDR3 has 18 amino acids. CDR3 DNA: TGTGCCAGCAGCCGCCAGGGACTAGCGGGGAAAAGCTCCTACGAGCAGTACTTC. Encoded protein: CASSRQGLAGKSSYEQYF.

The chain carries TRBV5-1 and TRBJ2-1; 9 bases agree with TRBD2. The CDR3 has 16 amino acids. Germline V gene sequence: CDR1 SGHRS, CDR2 YFSETQ. The junction had 3 bases not matched to a gene; V was cut back by 1 base and J by 1 base. Here the CDR3 DNA reads TGCGCCAGCAGCTTGCAAGCGGGGGGTTCCTACAATGAGCAGTTCTTC. Its translation: CASSLQAGGSYNEQFF.

This chain uses TRBV12-3 or TRBV12-4 with TRBJ2-5; D gene unclear. CDR3 length: 13 residues. Trimming pared 7 bases from V and 1 base from J, leaving 10 bases between. The CDR3 protein is CASTRYGQETQYF. CDR3 sequence (DNA): TGTGCCAGCACCCGGTATGGCCAAGAGACCCAGTACTTC.

The chain couples TRBV11-2 to TRBJ1-6, with a tentative D call TRBD1 (6 bases). V shed 1 base and J shed 9 bases, with 13 bases lying between them. Germline assignment: CDR1 SGHAT and CDR2 FQNNGV. The CDR3 runs 15 residues. In nucleotides, the CDR3 is TGTGCCAGCAGCTTAGGGCTCAGGGGCGGTTCACCCCTCCACTTT. As protein: CASSLGLRGGSPLHF.

This clone has just a few counts. The gene calls are TRBV2 and TRBJ1-3; 7 nucleotides line up with TRBD1. Germline CDR1 and CDR2: SNHLY and FYNNEI. V trimming: 4 bases; J trimming: 0 bases; junction bases outside the gene matches: 3. The CDR3 totals 15 residues. The CDR3 sequence is CASSVDRSSGNTIYF. CDR3 DNA sequence: TGTGCCAGCAGTGTGGACAGGAGCTCTGGAAACACCATATATTTT.

This chain joins TRBV29-1 and TRBJ2-3; 8 nucleotides line up with TRBD2. The V gene's germline CDR1 is SQVTM and CDR2 ANQGSEA. After removal of 3 bases from V and 6 bases from J, the junction contained 8 bases not matched to a gene. This CDR3 has 14 amino acids. CDR3 nucleotide sequence: TGCAGCGTTGACGGGCGGGGGGCCCTGGATACGCAGTATTTT. Translation: CSVDGRGALDTQYF.